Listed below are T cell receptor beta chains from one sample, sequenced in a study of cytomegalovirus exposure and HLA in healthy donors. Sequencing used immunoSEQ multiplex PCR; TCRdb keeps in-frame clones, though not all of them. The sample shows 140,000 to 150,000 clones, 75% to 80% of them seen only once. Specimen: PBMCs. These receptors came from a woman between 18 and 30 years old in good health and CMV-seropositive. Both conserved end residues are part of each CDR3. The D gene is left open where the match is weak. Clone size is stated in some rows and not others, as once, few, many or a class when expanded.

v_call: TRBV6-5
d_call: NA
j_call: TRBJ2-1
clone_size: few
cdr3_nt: TGTGCCAGCGTGGGAGGTACCTCTTACAATGAGCAGTTCTTC
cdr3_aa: CASVGGTSYNEQFF

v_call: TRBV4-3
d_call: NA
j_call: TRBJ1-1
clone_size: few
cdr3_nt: TGCGCCAGCAGCCATGCGGGGGAGAACACTGAAGCTTTCTTT
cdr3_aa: CASSHAGENTEAFF

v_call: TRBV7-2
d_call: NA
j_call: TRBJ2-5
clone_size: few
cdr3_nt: TGTGCCAGCAGCTCGGGGTTTAACCGGGGGGAGACCCAGTACTTC
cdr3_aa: CASSSGFNRGETQYF

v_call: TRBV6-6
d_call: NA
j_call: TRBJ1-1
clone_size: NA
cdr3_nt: TGTGCCAGCAATTTGGACATGCGGTTGAACACTGAAGCTTTCTTT
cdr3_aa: CASNLDMRLNTEAFF

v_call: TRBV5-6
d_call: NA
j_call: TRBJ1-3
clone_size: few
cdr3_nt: TGTGCCAGCAGCTTAGCGTCAGCCGGTTCTGGAAACACCATATATTTT
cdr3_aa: CASSLASAGSGNTIYF

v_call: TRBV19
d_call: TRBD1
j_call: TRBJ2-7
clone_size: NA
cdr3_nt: TGTGCCAGTAGGACGCGTATCGGACAGGGTCCCTACGAGCAGTACTTC
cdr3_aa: CASRTRIGQGPYEQYF

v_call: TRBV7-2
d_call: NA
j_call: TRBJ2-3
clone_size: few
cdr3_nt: TGTGCCAGCAGCTTAGCGGCCACAGATACGCAGTATTTT
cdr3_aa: CASSLAATDTQYF

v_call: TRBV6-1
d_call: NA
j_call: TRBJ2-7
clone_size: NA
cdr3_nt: TGTGCCAGCATAATGCGGCAGGGTCGATGGGAGCAGTACTTC
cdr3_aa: CASIMRQGRWEQYF

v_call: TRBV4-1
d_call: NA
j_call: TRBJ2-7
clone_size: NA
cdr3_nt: TGCGCCAGCAGCCAAGATAACTCCTACGAGCAGTACTTC
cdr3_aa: CASSQDNSYEQYF

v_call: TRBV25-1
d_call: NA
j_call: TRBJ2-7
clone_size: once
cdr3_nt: TGTGCCAGCACCCCCGGGATGACCTACGAGCAGTACTTC
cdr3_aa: CASTPGMTYEQYF

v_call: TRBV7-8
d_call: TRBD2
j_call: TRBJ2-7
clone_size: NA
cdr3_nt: TGTGCCTCGGGGGGGCTAGCGAAATTCGAGCAGTACTTC
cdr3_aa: CASGGLAKFEQYF

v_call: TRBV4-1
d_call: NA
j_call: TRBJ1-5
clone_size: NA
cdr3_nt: TGCGCCAGCAGCCAAGTGGCAGACAATCAGCCCCAGCATTTT
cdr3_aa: CASSQVADNQPQHF

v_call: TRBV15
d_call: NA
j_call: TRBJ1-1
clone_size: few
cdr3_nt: TGTGCCACCAGCAGAGATAGTGGGGCAGCTTTCTTT
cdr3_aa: CATSRDSGAAFF

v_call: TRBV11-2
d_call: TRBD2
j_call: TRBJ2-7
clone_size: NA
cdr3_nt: TGTGCCAGCAGCCGGATTAGCGGGGGCTACGAGCAGTACTTC
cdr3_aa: CASSRISGGYEQYF

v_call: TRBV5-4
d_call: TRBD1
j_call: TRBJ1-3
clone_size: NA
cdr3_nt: TGTGCCAGCAGCCCCGACAGGGCAAGCTCTGGAAACACCATATATTTT
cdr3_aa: CASSPDRASSGNTIYF

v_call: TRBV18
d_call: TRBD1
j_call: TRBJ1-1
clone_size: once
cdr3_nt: TGTGCCAGCTCACCGACTGGGGACAGGGTTTACACTGAAGCTTTCTTT
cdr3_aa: CASSPTGDRVYTEAFF

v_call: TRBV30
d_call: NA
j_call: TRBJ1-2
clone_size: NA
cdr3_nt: TGTGCCTGGAGTGTAAAGGGGCTTGGCTATGGCTACACCTTC
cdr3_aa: CAWSVKGLGYGYTF

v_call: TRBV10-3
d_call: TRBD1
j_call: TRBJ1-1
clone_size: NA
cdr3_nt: TGTGCCATCAAAAAGACAGGGGGAGATTCTGAAGCTTTCTTT
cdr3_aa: CAIKKTGGDSEAFF

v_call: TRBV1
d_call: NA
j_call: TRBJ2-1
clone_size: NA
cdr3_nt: TGCACCAGCAGCCCCACTAGCGGGGGTCACAATGAGCAGTTCTTC
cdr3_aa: CTSSPTSGGHNEQFF

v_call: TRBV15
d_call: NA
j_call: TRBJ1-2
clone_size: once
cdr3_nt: TGTGCCACCAGCAGAGAATTGAAGGTGGAGGATGGCTACACCTTC
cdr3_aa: CATSRELKVEDGYTF

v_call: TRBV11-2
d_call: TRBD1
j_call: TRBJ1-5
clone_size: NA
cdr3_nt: TGTGCCAGCAGCTCGGGACAGGGCAGCAATCAGCCCCAGCATTTT
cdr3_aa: CASSSGQGSNQPQHF

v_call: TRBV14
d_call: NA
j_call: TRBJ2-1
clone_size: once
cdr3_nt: TGTGCCAGCAGCCCGGTTAGACCACAGGGCTGGACTGAGCAGTTCTTC
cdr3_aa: CASSPVRPQGWTEQFF

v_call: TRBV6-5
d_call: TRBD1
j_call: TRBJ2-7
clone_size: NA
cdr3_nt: TGTGCCAGCAGATCGGGACAGATTTCCTACGAGCAGTACTTC
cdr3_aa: CASRSGQISYEQYF

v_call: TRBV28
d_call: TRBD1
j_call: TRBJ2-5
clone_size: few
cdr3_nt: TGTGCCAGCAGTTCCAACGGACAGGCGGCGATGGAGACCCAGTACTTC
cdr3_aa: CASSSNGQAAMETQYF

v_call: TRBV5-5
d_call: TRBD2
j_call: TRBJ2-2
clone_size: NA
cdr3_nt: TGTGCCAGCAGCCGACGGATAGCGGGGGGGCAGAACACCGGGGAGCTGTTTTTT
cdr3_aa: CASSRRIAGGQNTGELFF

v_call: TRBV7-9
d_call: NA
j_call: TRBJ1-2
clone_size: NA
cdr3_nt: TGTGCCAGCAGCTTAGCGCTCGGTCCCTACACCTTC
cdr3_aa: CASSLALGPYTF

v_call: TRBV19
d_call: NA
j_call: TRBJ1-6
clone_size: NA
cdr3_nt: TGTGCCAGTAGTATAGGAGGAGTTGATAATTCACCCCTCCACTTT
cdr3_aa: CASSIGGVDNSPLHF

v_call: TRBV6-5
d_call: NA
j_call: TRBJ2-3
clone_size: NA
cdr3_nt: TGTGCCAGCAGTTACTCGCAGGGGTCAGATACGCAGTATTTT
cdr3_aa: CASSYSQGSDTQYF

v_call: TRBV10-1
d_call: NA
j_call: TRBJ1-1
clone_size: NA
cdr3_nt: TGCGCCAGCAGTGAGTCTGGCCAGGGGAGAACTGAAGCTTTCTTT
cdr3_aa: CASSESGQGRTEAFF

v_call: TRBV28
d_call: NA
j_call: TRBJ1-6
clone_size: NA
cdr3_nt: TGTGCCAGCAGTTTTGGACAGCGGGGCAGCTCCTATAATTCACCCCTCCACTTT
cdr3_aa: CASSFGQRGSSYNSPLHF

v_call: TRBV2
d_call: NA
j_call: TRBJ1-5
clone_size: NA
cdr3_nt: TGTGCCAGCAGTGAGGAACAGAAATTTAATCAGCCCCAGCATTTT
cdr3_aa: CASSEEQKFNQPQHF

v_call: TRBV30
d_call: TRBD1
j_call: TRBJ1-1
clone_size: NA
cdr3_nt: TGTGCCTGGAGCGGCAGGGGGTACATGAACACTGAAGCTTTCTTT
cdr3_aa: CAWSGRGYMNTEAFF

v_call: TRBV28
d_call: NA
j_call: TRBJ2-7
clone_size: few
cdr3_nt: TGTGCCAGCAGTTGGGAATACAGACAGGAGGCCTACGAGCAGTACTTC
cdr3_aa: CASSWEYRQEAYEQYF

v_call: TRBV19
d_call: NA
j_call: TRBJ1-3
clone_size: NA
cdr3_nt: TGTGCCAGTAGTATAGATCATCGGGCTGGAAACACCATATATTTT
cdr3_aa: CASSIDHRAGNTIYF

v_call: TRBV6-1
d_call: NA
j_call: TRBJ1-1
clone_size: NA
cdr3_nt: TGTGCCAGCAGTGACAGGGGAGCGAACACTGAAGCTTTCTTT
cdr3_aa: CASSDRGANTEAFF

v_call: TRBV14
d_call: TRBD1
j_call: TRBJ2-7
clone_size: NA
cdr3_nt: TGTGCCAGCAGCCAAGGGGACAGGGCGTACGAGCAGTACTTC
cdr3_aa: CASSQGDRAYEQYF

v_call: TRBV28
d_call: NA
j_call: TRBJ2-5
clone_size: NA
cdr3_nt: TGTGCCAGCACCCCGTCGGTGGGGGGAGAGACCCAGTACTTC
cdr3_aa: CASTPSVGGETQYF

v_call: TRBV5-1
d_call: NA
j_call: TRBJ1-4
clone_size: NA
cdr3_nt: TGCGCCAGCAGCTTTGCAGGGAGGGAAGAAAAACTGTTTTTT
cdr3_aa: CASSFAGREEKLFF

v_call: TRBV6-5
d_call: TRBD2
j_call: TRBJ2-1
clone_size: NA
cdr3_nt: TGTGCCAGCAGGTGGCTAGCGGGGGACGGGCATGAGCAGTTCTTC
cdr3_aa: CASRWLAGDGHEQFF

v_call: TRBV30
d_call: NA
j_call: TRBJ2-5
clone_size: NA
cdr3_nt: TGTGCCTGGAGTGTACGGGTAGGAGAGACCCAGTACTTC
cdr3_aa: CAWSVRVGETQYF

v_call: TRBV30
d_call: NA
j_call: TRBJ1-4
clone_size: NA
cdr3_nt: TGTGCCTGGAGTCACACAGGGTTTAGAAGAACTAATGAAAAACTGTTTTTT
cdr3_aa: CAWSHTGFRRTNEKLFF

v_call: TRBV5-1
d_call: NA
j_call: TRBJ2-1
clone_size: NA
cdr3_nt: TGCGCCAGCAGCTTGGACAGTCCTTCCTACAATGAGCAGTTCTTC
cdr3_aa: CASSLDSPSYNEQFF

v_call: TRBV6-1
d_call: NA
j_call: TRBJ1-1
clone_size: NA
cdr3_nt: TGTGCCAGCAGAGCCCCGCCTCGGGGGACTGAAGCTTTCTTT
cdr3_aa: CASRAPPRGTEAFF

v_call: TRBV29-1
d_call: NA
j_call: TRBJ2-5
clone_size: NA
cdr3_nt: TGCAGCACCTGGGGGACAACCGGGGAGACCCAGTACTTC
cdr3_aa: CSTWGTTGETQYF

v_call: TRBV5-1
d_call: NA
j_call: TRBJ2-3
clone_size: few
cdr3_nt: TGCGCCAGCAGCTTGGTTCGTGGCGGATTCACAGATACGCAGTATTTT
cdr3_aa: CASSLVRGGFTDTQYF

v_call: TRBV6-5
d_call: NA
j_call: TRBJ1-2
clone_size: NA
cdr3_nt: TGTGCCAGCAGTCGACAGGCGGGCTATGGCTACACCTTC
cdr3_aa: CASSRQAGYGYTF

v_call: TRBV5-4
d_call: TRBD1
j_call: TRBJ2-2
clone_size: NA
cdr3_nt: TGTGCCAGCAGCTTGGGCCGGGGACAGGGGAACACCGGGGAGCTGTTTTTT
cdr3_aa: CASSLGRGQGNTGELFF

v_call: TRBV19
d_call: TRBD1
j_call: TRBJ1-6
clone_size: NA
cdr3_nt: TGTGCCAGTAGACGGGACAGGACTAATTCACCCCTCCACTTT
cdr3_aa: CASRRDRTNSPLHF

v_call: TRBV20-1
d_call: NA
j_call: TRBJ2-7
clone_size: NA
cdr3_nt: TGCAGTGCTAGCAAGCACTACGAGCAGTACTTC
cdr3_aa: CSASKHYEQYF